The 30 T cell receptor beta chains below all came from one sample that was sequenced in a study of cytomegalovirus exposure and HLA in healthy donors. The PCR was carried out with 60 Vbeta primers and 13 Jbeta primers. Method: immunoSEQ multiplex PCR; TCRdb's copy keeps in-frame clones and lacks some. This table holds about 93,000 clones, just under 80% found once. The sequenced sample was PBMCs. The receptors were sampled from a woman aged 40-49 years in good health and CMV-seronegative.

The V gene is TRBV27, the J gene TRBJ1-3; weak D call: TRBD1 (6 bases). With 0 bases removed from V and 0 bases from J, the gap between germline ends came to 12 bases. The CDR3 is 17 residues long. Germline CDR1 and CDR2: MNHEY and SMNVEV (reference sequence). CDR3 in DNA: TGTGCCAGCAGTTTATCTTTTCGGACAGTCTCTGGAAACACCATATATTTT. Translation gives CASSLSFRTVSGNTIYF.

The rearrangement uses TRBV7-3 and TRBJ2-7, with 10 bases aligning to TRBD2. The CDR3 runs to 17 residues. In germline, CDR1 is SGHTA, CDR2 FQGTGA. J was trimmed by 0 bases and V by 5 bases; bases with no gene match: 10. This chain's CDR3 is CASSPLAGASSSYEQYF. The CDR3 nucleotides read TGTGCCAGCAGCCCCCTAGCGGGAGCTAGCAGCTCCTACGAGCAGTACTTC. The full variable domain, with the rest looked up from reference TRBV7-3 and TRBJ2-7, is GAGVSQTPSNKVTEKGKYVELRCDPISGHTALYWYRQSLGQGPEFLIYFQGTGAADDSGLPNDRFFAVRPEGSVSTLKIQRTERGDSAVYLCASSPLAGASSSYEQYFGPGTRLTVT.

This chain joins TRBV5-4 and TRBJ2-1, with D possibly matching TRBD2 (6 bases). This CDR3 contains 14 residues. Trimming left V 3 bases short and J 7 bases short, with 14 bases between. Per the germline V gene, CDR1 is SGHNT and CDR2 is YYREEE (reference sequence). CDR3 sequence reads: CASSSKRVANEQFF. CDR3 in DNA: TGTGCCAGCAGCTCTAAGCGGGTTGCGAATGAGCAGTTCTTC. The whole variable domain, remainder taken from reference TRBV5-4 and TRBJ2-1, is ETGVTQSPTHLIKTRGQQVTLRCSSQSGHNTVSWYQQALGQGPQFIFQYYREEENGRGNFPPRFSGLQFPNYSSELNVNALELDDSALYLCASSSKRVANEQFFGPGTRLTVL.

The J gene is TRBJ1-5, the V gene TRBV7-2; 7 bases are a match to TRBD1. Trimming at V came to 4 bases and at J to 9 bases, leaving 9 bases not matched to a gene. CDR3 size: 14 residues. CDR1 is SGHTA and CDR2 is FQGNSA in the germline V gene. CDR3 DNA: TGTGCCAGCAGCTCGGGACAGCTCGGTGGGCCCCAGCATTTT. Its translation is CASSSGQLGGPQHF. Full variable domain (outside the CDR3, taken from reference TRBV7-2 and TRBJ1-5): GAGVSQSPSNKVTEKGKDVELRCDPISGHTALYWYRQSLGQGLEFLIYFQGNSAPDKSGLPSDRFSAERTGGSVSTLTIQRTQQEDSAVYLCASSSGQLGGPQHFGDGTRLSIL.

The chain joins TRBV28 to TRBJ2-1, with a tentative D call TRBD2 (5 bases). V lost 8 bases and J lost 10, with 18 bases in between. The CDR3 spans 13 residues. Germline values: CDR1 MDHEN, CDR2 SYDVKM. The CDR3 DNA is TGTGCCAGCTACCGGACTGCCTCAAGGGAGCAGTTCTTC. Amino acid sequence: CASYRTASREQFF.

The CDR3 spells CASSSTGLNQPQHF. CDR3 in DNA: TGCGCCAGCAGCTCCACAGGGTTAAATCAGCCCCAGCATTTT. J is TRBJ1-5 and V is TRBV5-1, with a weak D call TRBD1 (6 bases). V lost 3 bases and J 4 bases, leaving 11 bases between the germline ends. Per the germline V gene, CDR1 is SGHRS and CDR2 is YFSETQ. The CDR3 has 14 amino acids.

The chain joins TRBV6-4 to TRBJ2-1; 11 positions match TRBD2. Germline CDR1 MRHNA, CDR2 SNTAGT. The CDR3 has 17 amino acids. Losses at the gene ends were 6 bases for V and 7 bases for J; bases not matched to a gene: 14. The CDR3 loop reads CASRLSHLLAGENEQFF. In DNA form, the CDR3 reads TGTGCCAGCAGGCTCTCCCACCTACTAGCGGGAGAAAATGAGCAGTTCTTC.

The J gene is TRBJ1-1, the V gene TRBV5-4; D unresolved. The CDR3 is 14 residues long. Germline loops: CDR1 SGHNT, CDR2 YYREEE (reference sequence). Trimming cost V 4 bases and J 2 bases, with 12 bases left between them. DNA of the CDR3: TGTGCCAGCAGCCTTCGGACTGTTAACACTGAAGCTTTCTTT. Amino acid sequence: CASSLRTVNTEAFF.

This clone was seen just once. The rearrangement joins TRBV9 to TRBJ1-1; a possible D gene is TRBD1 (6 bases). Germline CDR1 and CDR2: SGDLS and YYNGEE. The V end lost 3 bases, the J end lost 5 bases, and 8 bases lay between the germline ends. This CDR3 region has 12 residues. CDR3 in amino acids: CASSAGETEAFF. CDR3 coding DNA: TGTGCCAGCAGCGCAGGGGAGACTGAAGCTTTCTTT.

In this sample, this clone turned up a few times. The chain couples TRBV5-4 to TRBJ1-2; D unclear. The CDR3 consists of 19 residues. The V end was cut by 1 base, the J end by 0 bases, with 22 bases between. The germline V gene has CDR1 SGHNT and CDR2 YYREEE (reference sequence). The CDR3: CASSLMGGRRRSSNYGYTF. The CDR3 region has the DNA TGTGCCAGCAGCTTGATGGGAGGAAGGCGGCGGTCTTCTAACTATGGCTACACCTTC.

The chain uses TRBV7-2 and TRBJ1-5; D ambiguous. The CDR3 has 15 amino acids. V gave up 5 bases and J gave up 3 bases, with 14 bases separating them. Germline V lookup: CDR1 SGHTA, CDR2 FQGNSA. The CDR3 spells CASSLGGAINQPQHF. The CDR3 coding sequence is TGTGCCAGCAGCCTAGGTGGAGCTATCAATCAGCCCCAGCATTTT.

The chain couples TRBV6-5 to TRBJ2-1; 11 bases agree with TRBD2. CDR1 is MNHEY, CDR2 SVGAGI, per germline. J was trimmed by 5 bases and V by 4 bases; bases with no gene match: 4. CDR3 length: 15 amino acids. CDR3 region: CASSSGTSGNNEQFF. CDR3 bases: TGTGCCAGCAGTTCCGGGACTAGCGGTAACAATGAGCAGTTCTTC.

V gene TRBV29-1 combines with J gene TRBJ1-2; D ambiguous. The CDR3 consists of 12 residues. From germline, CDR1 is SQVTM and CDR2 ANQGSEA. V lost 1 base, J lost 11 bases, and 14 bases lay in between. The chain's CDR3 is CSVEGGEGWYTF. CDR3 coding DNA: TGCAGCGTTGAAGGGGGTGAGGGTTGGTACACCTTC. The whole variable domain, filled in from reference TRBV29-1 and TRBJ1-2, reads SAVISQKPSRDICQRGTSLTIQCQVDSQVTMMFWYRQQPGQSLTLIATANQGSEATYESGFVIDKFPISRPNLTFSTLTVSNMSPEDSSIYLCSVEGGEGWYTFGSGTRLTVV.

This chain joins TRBV6-1 and TRBJ2-7; D gene uncertain. CDR1 and CDR2 from the germline V gene are MNHNS and SASEGT. This CDR3 has 12 residues. V was trimmed by 5 bases and J by 2 bases, leaving 7 bases between them. The CDR3 reads CASSKTTYEQYF. The CDR3 DNA reads as TGTGCCAGCAGTAAGACAACCTACGAGCAGTACTTC.

This rearrangement joins TRBV27 to TRBJ2-2, with a possible D match to TRBD2 (5 bases). CDR1 and CDR2 (germline): MNHEY, SMNVEV (reference sequence). The CDR3 totals 16 residues. The V end was cut by 3 bases, the J end by 0 bases, with 11 bases between. The CDR3 DNA reads TGTGCCAGCAGTTTGTGGAGCGGACCGAACACCGGGGAGCTGTTTTTT. Amino acids: CASSLWSGPNTGELFF.

The chain has TRBV5-6 and TRBJ2-3; 10 nucleotides line up with TRBD1. After removal of 5 bases from V and 4 bases from J, the junction contained 13 bases not matched to a gene. This CDR3 has 17 amino acids. From germline, CDR1 is SGHDT and CDR2 YYEEEE. Here the CDR3 reads CASSPTTGTGEADTQYF. The CDR3 region has the DNA TGTGCCAGCAGTCCAACCACCGGGACAGGGGAAGCAGATACGCAGTATTTT.

This clone has more than one count but fewer than ten. The rearrangement uses TRBV2 and TRBJ2-1, with 7 bases identical to TRBD1. Germline V gene sequence: CDR1 SNHLY, CDR2 FYNNEI. This CDR3 contains 17 residues. Trimming took 6 bases from V and 8 from J; bases not matched to a gene: 19. CDR3 protein: CASSHPLGDSLRDEQFF. Here the CDR3 DNA reads TGTGCCAGCAGCCACCCCCTCGGGGACAGTCTGCGCGATGAGCAGTTCTTC. The whole variable domain, remainder taken from reference TRBV2 and TRBJ2-1, is EPEVTQTPSHQVTQMGQEVILRCVPISNHLYFYWYRQILGQKVEFLVSFYNNEISEKSEIFDDQFSVERPDGSNFTLKIRSTKLEDSAMYFCASSHPLGDSLRDEQFFGPGTRLTVL.

The chain combines TRBV27 with TRBJ2-5; possibly TRBD1 for D (6 bases). Looked up from germline, CDR1 is MNHEY and CDR2 is SMNVEV (reference sequence). Deletions cut 6 bases from V and 5 bases from J, with 13 bases between. The CDR3 is 13 amino acids. The CDR3 DNA reads as TGTGCCAGCAGCCCTGACAGGTTCGAGACCCAGTACTTC. Encoded protein: CASSPDRFETQYF.

The gene calls are TRBV5-6 and TRBJ1-2; the match to TRBD1 covers 7 bases. CDR3 length: 16 residues. CDR1 and CDR2 (germline): SGHDT, YYEEEE. Unmatched junction bases numbered 10, after V lost 1 base and J lost 4 bases. The CDR3 nucleotides are TGTGCCAGCAGCTTGAACCCAGGGGGAAGCAGCTATGGCTACACCTTC. Translating it yields CASSLNPGGSSYGYTF.

This clone was seen once. V is TRBV7-3 and J is TRBJ2-3; 11 nucleotides align to TRBD2. Germline trimming cut 5 bases from V and 4 bases from J; bases unmatched to any gene: 5. The CDR3 has 15 residues. Germline V gene sequence: CDR1 SGHTA, CDR2 FQGTGA. In DNA, the CDR3 is TGTGCCAGCAGCCCCCTAGCGGGAGGTTCAGATACGCAGTATTTT. This gives the protein CASSPLAGGSDTQYF.

J is TRBJ1-5 and V is TRBV2, with 8 bases lining up with TRBD1. CDR1 is SNHLY, CDR2 FYNNEI, per germline. The CDR3 runs 14 residues. Trimming removed 3 bases from V and 4 bases from J; junction bases left unmatched: 2. CDR3 DNA sequence: TGTGCCAGCAGTGACCACAGGGGGAATCAGCCCCAGCATTTT. Translating it yields CASSDHRGNQPQHF.

The CDR3 spells CASSGGTGTKLFF. The CDR3, as DNA: TGTGCCAGCAGTGGCGGCACAGGGACGAAGTTGTTCTTC. This sequence joins TRBV2 and TRBJ2-1; weak D call: TRBD1 (6 bases). With 4 bases removed from V and 15 bases from J, the gap between germline ends came to 19 bases. The CDR3 length is 13 residues. The V gene's germline CDR1 is SNHLY and CDR2 FYNNEI.

The V and J genes are TRBV7-8 and TRBJ2-2, with TRBD2 matching 9 bases. This CDR3 is 17 amino acids long. In germline, CDR1 is SGHVS, CDR2 FQNEAQ. V trimming: 0 bases; J trimming: 6 bases; junction bases outside the gene matches: 8. The CDR3 bases are TGTGCCAGCAGCTTAGCGGTTAGCGGGAGTAGGGCCGGGGAGCTGTTTTTT. Translated: CASSLAVSGSRAGELFF.

The chain employs TRBV7-6 and TRBJ2-7; 7 bases map to TRBD1. V lost 0 bases, J lost 2 bases, and 4 bases stayed unmatched. Germline CDR1 SGHVS, CDR2 FNYEAQ. The CDR3 consists of 15 residues. The CDR3 DNA sequence: TGTGCCAGCAGCTTAGCACAGGGGTCAACCTACGAGCAGTACTTC. Translation: CASSLAQGSTYEQYF.

This clone was detected only a few times. The chain employs TRBV14 and TRBJ2-5; 9 bases align to TRBD2. Germline CDR1 SGHDN, CDR2 FVKESK. V lost 0 bases and J lost 5; bases outside the gene matches: 4. The CDR3 is 15 residues long. In DNA, the CDR3 is TGTGCCAGCAGCCAAGATATAGCGGGAGTGGAGACCCAGTACTTC. The encoded protein is CASSQDIAGVETQYF.

V usage is TRBV7-2 and J usage is TRBJ2-7; 7 nucleotides agree with TRBD1. Germline V gene data show CDR1 as SGHTA and CDR2 as FQGNSA. Trimming took 1 base from V and 6 from J; bases not matched to a gene: 6. The CDR3 is 14 residues long. CDR3 bases: TGTGCCAGCAGCTTAGGACAGGGTGGGGGCGAGCAGTACTTC. This codes for CASSLGQGGGEQYF.

This sequence joins TRBV29-1 and TRBJ2-1, with D unclear. Trimming removed 4 bases from V and 0 bases from J, with 10 bases in between. The CDR3 is 14 residues long. Germline V CDR1 and CDR2: SQVTM, ANQGSEA. In nucleotides, the CDR3 is TGCAGCGTTGCTAGGTCTAGCTCCTACAATGAGCAGTTCTTC. Translation: CSVARSSSYNEQFF.

This clone was recorded once. The chain has TRBV5-1 and TRBJ2-7, with a tentative D call TRBD2 (6 bases). V lost 4 bases to trimming and J lost 3 bases, with 14 bases between them. The CDR3 contains 14 residues. From germline, CDR1 is SGHRS and CDR2 YFSETQ. The CDR3 DNA follows: TGCGCCAGCAGCCTGCCGGGAGCGTACTACGAGCAGTACTTC. Its protein is CASSLPGAYYEQYF.

This chain connects TRBV9 to TRBJ2-1; 8 nucleotides agree with TRBD2. Per germline, CDR1 SGDLS and CDR2 YYNGEE. The CDR3 extends over 16 amino acids. J was trimmed by 0 bases and V by 4 bases; bases with no gene match: 6. The CDR3 loop is CASSRSGGNSYNEQFF. The CDR3 DNA reads TGTGCCAGCAGCAGGTCGGGAGGGAACTCCTACAATGAGCAGTTCTTC.

J is TRBJ1-2 and V is TRBV5-1, with TRBD1 identical over 8 bases. CDR3 length: 13 residues. The germline V gene encodes CDR1 SGHRS and CDR2 YFSETQ. The V and J ends lost 4 bases and 3 bases, in that order; junction bases with no gene match: 2. The CDR3 here is CASSPDRDYGYTF. Written as DNA, the CDR3 is TGCGCCAGCAGCCCGGACAGGGACTATGGCTACACCTTC.